This TCR beta chain comes out of a study of blood T cell repertoires in COVID-19. Study-level background: COVID-19 samples collected from the United States, Italy and Spain covered acute and convalescent phases. T cells, B-cell-depleted T cells, or PBMCs supplied cDNA or gDNA.

Here immunoSEQ multiplex PCR was the method, and the copy in TCRdb shows in-frame clones only, minus some. The sample consists of around 290,000 clones, just over 90% of them appearing once. Seattle enrolled patients during active infection and tracked them longitudinally. This CDR3 contains 16 residues. Trimming shortened V by 5 bases and J by 2 bases, and 19 bases separated the two germline ends. The germline gives CDR1 MDHEN, CDR2 SYDVKM. The source material was peripheral blood. The chain has TRBV28 and TRBJ2-7; perhaps TRBD1 as D (5 bases). This TCR derives from a woman aged 25 to 39 with COVID-19, enrolled during active disease. The CDR3 region has the DNA TGTGCCAGCAGTCTCCTCAGCATCCAGGGCCCCTACGAGCAGTACTTC. Encoded protein: CASSLLSIQGPYEQYF.